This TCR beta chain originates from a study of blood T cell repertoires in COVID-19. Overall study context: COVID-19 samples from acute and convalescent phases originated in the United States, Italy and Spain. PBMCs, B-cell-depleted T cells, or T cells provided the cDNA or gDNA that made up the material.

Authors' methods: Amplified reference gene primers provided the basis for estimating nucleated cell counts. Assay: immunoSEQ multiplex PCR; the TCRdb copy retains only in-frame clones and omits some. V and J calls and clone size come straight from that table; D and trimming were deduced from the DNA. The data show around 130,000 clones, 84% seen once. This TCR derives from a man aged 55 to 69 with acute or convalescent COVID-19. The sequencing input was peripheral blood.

The CDR3 DNA is TGCGCCAGTCTGGGCTACACCTTC. It specifies CASLGYTF. The chain joins TRBV10-1 to TRBJ1-2; D gene uncertain. This CDR3 comprises 8 residues. Germline CDR1 reads WNHNN; CDR2 reads SYGVQD (reference sequence). Trimming shortened V by 9 bases and J by 8 bases, and 4 bases separated the two germline ends.